This T cell receptor beta chain was obtained from a study of T cells in Graves' hyperthyroidism and ophthalmopathy. Amplification of TCR beta CDR3 regions used RNA as the template. The TCR CDR3 was amplified in a first-round RT-PCR using the HTBI primer set. TCRdb used MiXCR to reprocess the multiplex PCR reads, holding one entry per CDR3 protein. The sample comprises roughly 740,000 distinct CDR3 sequences, roughly 15% of which are singletons, and around 8% rests with the top ten. The V end lost 4 bases, the J end lost 5 bases, and 21 bases lay between the germline ends. This CDR3 has 16 amino acids. Per germline, CDR1 SEHNR and CDR2 FQNEAQ (reference sequence).

This TCR was sampled from a man between 18 and 35 years old with Graves' hyperthyroidism. The rearrangement links TRBV7-9 to TRBJ2-7; D tentatively fits TRBD1 or TRBD2 (5 bases each). The sequenced sample consisted of blood. The CDR3 spells CASSSTTGQGLHEQYF. The CDR3 DNA reads as TGTGCCAGCAGCTCCACGACGGGGCAGGGTCTTCACGAGCAGTACTTC.